The clone carrying this T cell receptor beta chain was seen ten or more times. Its antigen is unknown. The entry originates in a study of identical twins. Study-wide results and caveats: Shared out-of-frame alpha sequences (those common to twins) showed excess low generation probability.

MiXCR, run by TCRdb on the 5' RACE reads, gives a single entry per CDR3 protein. Of 250,000 to 350,000 distinct CDR3 sequences listed, less than 9% are singletons. Germline CDR1 reads MGHDK; CDR2 reads SYGVNS. The CDR3 spans 14 residues. V lost 5 bases and J lost 2, with 13 bases in between. This sample also belongs to another study, concerning yellow fever vaccine responses in identical twins. This second report adds: Twin vaccine T cell responses reportedly seemed partly convergent, partly personalized.

Input material: memory (CD45RO+) T cells sorted from blood. The chain uses TRBV25-1 and TRBJ2-7; D perhaps matches TRBD2 (6 bases). The sequence was collected from a woman aged 18-29 years in good health. CDR3 sequence: CASSPMGGPYEQYV. For the CDR3, the DNA is TGTGCCAGCAGTCCAATGGGGGGACCCTACGAGCAGTACGTC.